This TCR beta chain was found in a study of Graves' ophthalmopathy and Graves' hyperthyroidism. RNA transcripts provided the template for amplifying TCR beta CDR3 regions. HTBI primers primed a first-round RT-PCR, and a second-round multiplex PCR followed. TCRdb recomputed calls from the multiplex PCR reads with MiXCR, one row per CDR3 protein. The data hold about 230,000 distinct CDR3 sequences, with 45% observed a single time. A note on this clonotype: Its antigen is as yet unknown.

Germline V gives CDR1 SQVTM, CDR2 ANQGSEA. V was cut by 8 bases and J by 0 bases, with 20 bases left in between. CDR3 length: 15 residues. Where ophthalmopathy was present, donors had moderate-to-severe activity, CAS ≥3, NOSPECS ≥4 and duration under 3 months. Other autoimmune diseases, uncontrolled infections, pregnancy or lactation ruled patients out of participation. Clinicians made diagnoses from clinical symptoms, serum thyroxine, TRAb, thyroid ultrasound and orbital computed tomography. General study points: Most thyroid-expanded clonotypes exceeding 0.001 frequency were also found in blood.

V usage is TRBV29-1 and J usage is TRBJ2-7, with a possible D match to TRBD2 (8 bases). Sequences were obtained from peripheral blood. The origin of this receptor is an adult man with Graves' ophthalmopathy. CDR3 sequence (DNA): TGCAGCTCCCCTCGGGAGGGGGCGAGCTCCTACGAGCAGTACTTC. Its protein product is CSSPREGASSYEQYF.